This T cell receptor beta chain appears in the sequencing data of a study of cytomegalovirus exposure and HLA in healthy donors. The study, taken as a whole, reports: The investigators catalogued 160 or so TCR beta chains as cytomegalovirus-associated. Other equally common chains were less clonally expanded than HLA-associated TCR beta chains, a later analysis showed. In a later analysis, TCR beta V- and J-gene trimming showed a link to a missense DCLRE1C variant.

PCR involved 60 Vbeta and 13 Jbeta primers. Assay used: immunoSEQ multiplex PCR; TCRdb lists only in-frame clones, some missing. This table has 100,000 to 150,000 clones, around 70% appearing once. Regarding this clone: Its antigen is still unknown.

The J segment lost 3 bases and the V segment lost 6 bases, leaving 7 bases of the junction unmatched. CDR3 size: 14 residues. CDR1 and CDR2 (germline): MNHEY, SVGAGI. Sequencing was performed on PBMCs. This clonotype was sampled from a woman aged 55-75 years in good health and CMV-seropositive. The rearrangement joins TRBV6-5 to TRBJ2-7; 8 bases are shared with TRBD1. In nucleotides, the CDR3 is TGTGCCAGCAGGGACGGGACAGGAAACTACGAGCAGTACTTC. This encodes CASRDGTGNYEQYF.